The source of this T cell receptor beta chain is a study of blood T cells in healthy people across ages. This clonotype occurred a few times. A sample-barcoded 5' primer and a J-beta primer mix were used in a second PCR of roughly 6 to 11 cycles. Via MiXCR, TCRdb re-called the 5' RACE reads, giving one row per CDR3 protein. The sample lists over 700,000 distinct CDR3 sequences, roughly 25% occurring once. In terms of origin and age, donors were healthy Caucasian individuals from Russia aged roughly 6 to 90. These same data were also listed under a study on T cells of mothers and their children. That work adds: All donors were healthy and Caucasian; they were three mothers and their six children. Related mother-child pairs showed slightly, non-significantly higher overlap than unrelated pairs.

This receptor was identified in a boy aged 5-17 years in good health. What was sequenced was blood.

DNA for the CDR3: TGTGCCAGCAGTTTAACACTAGCGAACCAAGAGACCCAGTACTTC. It specifies CASSLTLANQETQYF. V is TRBV28 and J is TRBJ2-5, with 7 bases fitting TRBD2. The ends lost 2 bases at V and 0 bases at J; junction bases unmatched: 3. CDR3 size: 15 residues. Germline V gene lookup returns CDR1 MDHEN and CDR2 SYDVKM.